The TCR beta chain described here comes from a study of blood T cell repertoires in COVID-19. Study details: Samples taken during acute and convalescent COVID-19 were collected in the United States, Italy and Spain. Nucleic acid was either cDNA or gDNA, and it came from T cells, B-cell-depleted T cells, or PBMCs.

This clone occurred once. Germline CDR1 reads MDHEN; CDR2 reads SYDVKM. The CDR3 is made up of 15 amino acids. V dropped 4 bases and J dropped 0 bases, with 10 bases sitting between them. Authors' methods: Counts of nucleated cells, estimated from reference gene primer amplification, were obtained. Measured with immunoSEQ multiplex PCR; TCRdb has only the in-frame clones, and not every one. Clone size and V and J calls were adopted from that table, with D and trimming inferred from the DNA. The table shows some 150,000 clones, with more than 80% occurring only once. The sequencing input was peripheral blood. The V and J genes are TRBV28 and TRBJ1-3; D is undetermined. The sequence came from a man between 50 and 59 years old with acute or convalescent COVID-19. The CDR3 nucleotides read TGTGCCAGCAGTTGGTCGGGGTACTCTGGAAACACCATATATTTT. This sequence encodes CASSWSGYSGNTIYF.